The entry below gives a single T cell receptor (beta chain) sequence along with its context. This sample stems from a study of blood T cell repertoires in COVID-19. On the study more broadly: COVID-19 samples from acute and convalescent phases originated in the United States, Italy and Spain. Nucleic acid was either cDNA or gDNA, and it came from T cells, B-cell-depleted T cells, or PBMCs.

As handled by the study authors: Amplified reference gene primers provided the basis for estimating nucleated cell counts. Only in-frame clones appear in the TCRdb table, and some are missing; sequencing was by immunoSEQ multiplex PCR. V, J and clone size are taken as reported in that table, and D and trimming were inferred from the DNA itself. Seen here are around 18,000 clones, roughly 87% observed once, and the top ten hold roughly an eighth. Looked up from germline, CDR1 is SGHRS and CDR2 is YFSETQ. Trimming removed 5 bases at V and 8 bases at J, with 17 bases between. This CDR3 is built from 15 residues.

This receptor was taken from a man aged 60-69 years with active COVID-19. This chain uses TRBV5-1 with TRBJ1-6; D is unresolved. The material sequenced was peripheral blood. This CDR3 reads CASSARGDWDSPLHF. Written as DNA, the CDR3 is TGCGCCAGCAGTGCCCGCGGGGATTGGGATTCACCCCTCCACTTT.